Shown below are 8 T cell receptor beta chains from a single sample sequenced in a study of cytomegalovirus exposure and HLA in healthy donors. PCR was performed using 60 Vbeta and 13 Jbeta primers. Only in-frame clones appear in the TCRdb table, and some are missing; sequencing was by immunoSEQ multiplex PCR. This table holds some 120,000 clones. The sequencing input was PBMCs. All receptors derive from a man in his forties in good health and CMV-seropositive.

The chain couples TRBV10-3 to TRBJ2-2, with D possibly being TRBD2 (6 bases). Between the trimmed V and J ends, which lost 10 bases and 7 bases, there was a span of 16 bases. Germline loops: CDR1 ENHRY, CDR2 SYGVKD. The CDR3 spans 13 residues. DNA for the CDR3: TGTGCCACCGGTTCGGGAGCGGGCGGGGAGCTGTTTTTT. Amino acids: CATGSGAGGELFF.

The chain recombines TRBV28 with TRBJ1-5; 9 bases align to TRBD1. The CDR3 length is 17 residues. CDR1 is MDHEN, CDR2 SYDVKM, per germline. The trim removed 3 bases at V and 1 base at J, leaving 7 bases unmatched. CDR3 in amino acids: CASSFPLGTGSNQPQHF. DNA of the CDR3: TGTGCCAGCAGTTTCCCCCTCGGGACAGGGAGCAATCAGCCCCAGCATTTT.

V gene TRBV6-6 combines with J gene TRBJ1-2, with D possibly TRBD1 on 6 matching bases. V dropped 1 base and J dropped 6 bases, with 15 bases sitting between them. The CDR3 has 15 residues. Germline CDR1 reads MNHNY; CDR2 reads SVGAGI (reference sequence). Written as DNA, the CDR3 is TGTGCCAGCAGTTACTATGCCAGGGGAGAGGATGGCTACACCTTC. This encodes CASSYYARGEDGYTF.

CDR3 sequence: CASERTVNTEAFF. CDR3 nucleotides: TGTGCCAGCGAACGTACAGTGAACACTGAAGCTTTCTTT. This chain links TRBV14 with TRBJ1-1; no clear D. The V end lost 8 bases, the J end lost 0 bases, and 10 bases lay between the germline ends. CDR1 and CDR2 (germline): SGHDN, FVKESK. The CDR3 loop spans 13 amino acids.

The genes are TRBV6-5 and TRBJ1-1; the D is unclear. V was pared by 5 bases and J by 3 bases, with 13 bases between. The CDR3 has 14 amino acids. Germline CDR1 is MNHEY and CDR2 is SVGAGI. The DNA for the CDR3 is TGTGCCAGCAGTCGAAAAACAGACCACACTGAAGCTTTCTTT. This codes for CASSRKTDHTEAFF.

V gene TRBV6-5 combines with J gene TRBJ1-3; no clear D. V lost 6 bases to trimming and J lost 0 bases, with 12 bases between them. Per germline, CDR1 MNHEY and CDR2 SVGAGI. The CDR3 has 15 residues. CDR3 residues: CASSQDGLSGNTIYF. The CDR3 region has the DNA TGTGCCAGCAGCCAGGACGGACTCTCTGGAAACACCATATATTTT.

The chain uses TRBV27 and TRBJ2-5, with D tentatively TRBD2 (6 bases). Germline V gene lookup returns CDR1 MNHEY and CDR2 SMNVEV (reference sequence). This CDR3 has 12 residues. V lost 6 bases and J 4 bases, leaving 9 bases between the germline ends. The CDR3 sequence: CASSTSRETQYF. CDR3 sequence (DNA): TGTGCCAGCAGCACTAGCCGAGAGACCCAGTACTTC.

The chain has TRBV7-6 and TRBJ1-1; 7 nucleotides line up with TRBD1. The CDR3 contains 14 residues. V trimming: 5 bases; J trimming: 4 bases; junction bases outside the gene matches: 7. CDR1 and CDR2 (germline): SGHVS, FNYEAQ. The DNA of the CDR3 is TGTGCCAGCAGCGAGACAGGGTACCCCACTGAAGCTTTCTTT. Protein sequence: CASSETGYPTEAFF. Combining the CDR3 with reference TRBV7-6 and TRBJ1-1 gives the whole variable domain GAGVSQSPRYKVTKRGQDVALRCDPISGHVSLYWYRQALGQGPEFLTYFNYEAQQDKSGLPNDRFSAERPEGSISTLTIQRTEQRDSAMYRCASSETGYPTEAFFGQGTRLTVV.